This TCR beta chain is from a study of human T cells and chemical hapten exposure. Study-wide context: Sensitizing treatment utilized 2% DPC over an approximately 2 cm by approximately 2 cm portion of upper inner arm skin. Study-level points and caveats: TCRs exceeding 1 in 1000 frequency stayed unchanged with DPC sensitization. Because they had alopecia, donors may respond immunologically unlike healthy people.

In its sample, this clonotype was seen a few times. Its specificity is unknown. Germline-derived CDR1 and CDR2 are DFQATT and SNEGSKA (reference sequence). The V and J ends lost 4 bases and 4 bases respectively, with 15 bases between them. There are 14 residues in the CDR3. TCRdb reanalysed the RACE reads using MiXCR and keeps one entry per CDR3 protein. The repertoire holds a few hundred thousand distinct CDR3 sequences, with more than 5% as singletons. Time point defined: patch test 2, 6 weeks after DPC sensitization. Treatment of the sample: therapeutic diphenylcyclopropenone sensitization with weekly scalp DPC.

This chain links TRBV20-1 with TRBJ2-3; possibly TRBD1 or TRBD2 for D (5 bases each). This clonotype originated in a woman in her late teens or twenties with alopecia areata. Some clones in this sample may be carry-over from other donors' samples. The sequencing here drew on whole blood, taken in connection with sensitization to the hapten diphenylcyclopropenone (DPC). CDR3 sequence reads: CSANNRRGADTQYF. The CDR3 region has the DNA TGCAGTGCTAACAATAGACGGGGCGCAGATACGCAGTATTTT.